The 4 T cell receptor beta chains reported below all come from one sample, sequenced in a study of T cells in Graves' hyperthyroidism and ophthalmopathy. RNA transcripts provided the source from which TCR beta CDR3 regions were amplified. First-round RT-PCR targeting the TCR CDR3 was performed with the HTBI primer set. TCRdb re-derived calls from the multiplex PCR reads in MiXCR, one entry per CDR3 protein. The sample consists of 660,000 or so distinct CDR3 sequences, less than 25% of them appearing once. Sequencing used blood. The source is a man aged 25-40 years with Graves' ophthalmopathy.

This clonotype has a handful of counts. This chain joins TRBV28 and TRBJ2-2; either TRBD1 or TRBD2 may fit D (5 bases each). V lost 7 bases and J lost 14, with 17 bases in between. The CDR3 consists of 12 residues. Germline V gene data show CDR1 as MDHEN and CDR2 as SYDVKM. The CDR3 DNA is TGTGCCAGCAAGTTTGGGGGTGGGAGACTGTTTTTT. It codes for CASKFGGGRLFF.

This clonotype has just a few counts. The chain joins TRBV6-9 to TRBJ1-4; TRBD1 aligns across 8 bases. V shed 3 bases, J shed 8 bases, and the junction held 14 bases outside the gene matches. The germline V gene has CDR1 MNHGY and CDR2 SVAAGI. The CDR3 is made up of 17 amino acids. CDR3 amino acids: CASSYSKAQGAGEKLFF. The CDR3, as DNA: TGTGCCAGCAGTTACTCGAAGGCCCAGGGGGCGGGGGAAAAACTGTTTTTT.

This rearrangement joins TRBV4-2 to TRBJ2-4; D assignment may be TRBD1 or TRBD2 (6 bases each). In germline, CDR1 is LGHNA, CDR2 YNFKEQ. With 6 bases removed from V and 7 bases from J, the gap between germline ends came to 22 bases. The CDR3 runs 16 residues. CDR3: CASSPQGAGGVNIQYF. In DNA, the CDR3 is TGTGCCAGCAGTCCTCAGGGCGCCGGGGGCGTGAACATTCAGTACTTC.

This clonotype was picked up many times. The chain joins TRBV3-1 to TRBJ1-1; 7 nucleotides align to TRBD1. V lost 5 bases to trimming and J lost 0 bases; unmatched junction nucleotides: 6. The CDR3 is made up of 15 amino acids. CDR1 and CDR2 (germline): LGHDT, YNNKEL (reference sequence). CDR3 loop: CASSGDSYMNTEAFF. For the CDR3, the DNA is TGTGCCAGCAGCGGGGACAGCTACATGAACACTGAAGCTTTCTTT.